The next 19 T cell receptor beta chains were all read from a single sample in a study of blood T cells in healthy people across ages. The second PCR ran roughly 6 to 11 cycles with a sample-barcoded 5' primer and J-beta primers. TCRdb processed the 5' RACE reads anew with MiXCR; each CDR3 protein has one entry. The repertoire consists of more than 1,000,000 distinct CDR3 sequences, with approximately 25% occurring once and the leading ten covering about 0.72%. A further study also used this sample, focusing on T cells of mothers and their children.

The sequencing sample was made of blood. All receptors come from a girl aged 2-10 years in good health.

This clonotype showed up just a few times. The chain employs TRBV29-1 and TRBJ2-1, with 10 bases that match TRBD2. In germline, CDR1 is SQVTM, CDR2 ANQGSEA. With V trimmed by 6 bases and J by 7 bases, 12 bases remained unmatched. The CDR3 covers 15 residues. The CDR3 sequence: CSVVDYRTSGNEQFF. The CDR3 bases are TGCAGCGTGGTCGATTATCGGACTAGCGGTAATGAGCAGTTCTTC.

The sample holds a few counts of this clonotype. The V gene is TRBV9, the J gene TRBJ2-1; D is uncertain. The germline CDR1 and CDR2 sequences are SGDLS and YYNGEE. The germline V and J ends were trimmed by 0 bases and 4 bases, with 5 bases remaining between them. The CDR3 consists of 13 residues. CDR3 coding DNA: TGTGCCAGCAGCGTAGCCCCGTACAATGAGCAGTTCTTC. Its protein is CASSVAPYNEQFF.

The chain couples TRBV12-3 or TRBV12-4 to TRBJ2-4, with D possibly matching TRBD1 (6 bases). The CDR3 length is 12 residues. V dropped 5 bases and J dropped 13 bases, with 15 bases sitting between them. As DNA, the CDR3 is TGTGCCAGCAGTCTATCCGACAGGATACAGTACTTC. Amino acid sequence: CASSLSDRIQYF.

The chain uses TRBV18 and TRBJ2-7, with D maybe TRBD1 (5 bases). This CDR3 region has 13 residues. Trimming pared 1 base from V and 7 bases from J, leaving 11 bases between. The germline CDR1 and CDR2 sequences are KGHSH and LQKENI. The CDR3 coding sequence is TGTGCCAGCTCACCACAGGGCAAGGGGGAGCAGTACTTC. Its protein is CASSPQGKGEQYF. Drawing the rest from reference TRBV18 and TRBJ2-7, the complete variable domain is NAGVMQNPRHLVRRRGQEARLRCSPMKGHSHVYWYRQLPEEGLKFMVYLQKENIIDESGMPKERFSAEFPKEGPSILRIQQVVRGDSAAYFCASSPQGKGEQYFGPGTRLTVT.

J is TRBJ2-2 and V is TRBV7-2, with 13 bases aligning to TRBD2. Trimming at V came to 5 bases and at J to 16 bases, leaving 10 bases not matched to a gene. The CDR3 is 14 amino acids. Germline V gives CDR1 SGHTA, CDR2 FQGNSA. This CDR3 is CASSERTSGGYRFF. CDR3 coding DNA: TGTGCCAGCAGCGAACGGACTAGCGGGGGATACCGGTTTTTT.

The chain uses TRBV5-6 and TRBJ1-4, with TRBD1 matching 8 bases. The CDR3 is 15 amino acids. Trimming took 5 bases from V and 3 from J; bases not matched to a gene: 6. Germline V CDR1 and CDR2: SGHDT, YYEEEE. The CDR3 DNA reads as TGTGCCAGCAGTTACCAGGGGGCGGCTAATGAAAAACTGTTTTTT. It is translated as CASSYQGAANEKLFF.

The chain couples TRBV6-5 to TRBJ2-3; 10 bases map to TRBD2. Losses at the gene ends were 6 bases for V and 3 bases for J; bases not matched to a gene: 6. Germline V CDR1 and CDR2: MNHEY, SVGAGI. The CDR3 has 15 amino acids. The CDR3 reads CASRETSGATDTQYF. CDR3 DNA: TGTGCCAGCAGGGAAACTAGCGGGGCTACAGATACGCAGTATTTT.

The genes are TRBV9 and TRBJ2-5; D is uncertain. V was clipped by 3 bases and J by 4 bases, with 16 bases between them. The CDR3 is made up of 15 amino acids. Germline CDR1 reads SGDLS; CDR2 reads YYNGEE. CDR3 in amino acids: CASSESLGPGETQYF. For the CDR3, the DNA is TGTGCCAGCAGCGAATCCCTAGGTCCCGGAGAGACCCAGTACTTC.

This clonotype was seen a handful of times. CDR3 protein: CASSEVPGTGDTIYF. The CDR3 DNA sequence: TGTGCCAGCAGTGAAGTCCCAGGAACCGGAGACACCATATATTTT. This chain connects TRBV6-1 to TRBJ1-3; D not certain. The CDR3 runs 15 residues. Trimming left V 1 base short and J 8 bases short, with 15 bases between. CDR1 is MNHNS and CDR2 is SASEGT in the germline V gene.

This clonotype has a handful of counts. CDR3 region: CASSEAPSGETQYF. The CDR3 nucleotides read TGTGCCAGCAGTGAAGCCCCCAGCGGAGAGACCCAGTACTTC. This sequence joins TRBV6-1 and TRBJ2-5, with TRBD2 as a possible D gene (5 bases). The CDR3 length is 14 residues. V was pared by 0 bases and J by 4 bases, with 9 bases between. CDR1 is MNHNS and CDR2 is SASEGT in the germline V gene.

The V gene is TRBV12-3 or TRBV12-4, the J gene TRBJ1-2; 8 positions agree with TRBD1. This CDR3 has 16 amino acids. Germline trimming cut 6 bases from V and 4 bases from J; bases unmatched to any gene: 13. CDR3 loop: CASSLGTGLYTYGYTF. CDR3 DNA: TGTGCCAGCAGCTTGGGGACAGGTTTATACACCTATGGCTACACCTTC.

This clonotype was counted only a few times. The rearrangement links TRBV7-2 to TRBJ1-1, with 7 bases matching TRBD1. Germline V lookup: CDR1 SGHTA, CDR2 FQGNSA. The V segment lost 5 bases and the J segment 0 bases; nucleotides outside the gene matches: 6. The CDR3 has 15 residues. The CDR3 here is CASSIGQVMNTEAFF. In DNA form, the CDR3 reads TGTGCCAGCAGCATAGGACAGGTCATGAACACTGAAGCTTTCTTT.

The sample holds a few counts of this clonotype. The junction shows a germline mismatch at one end, possibly a read error. This chain connects TRBV28 to TRBJ2-1; the D gene could be TRBD1 or TRBD2 (5 bases each). CDR3 length: 14 residues. The germline V gene has CDR1 MDHEN and CDR2 SYDVKM. CDR3 amino acids: CANSIGALAAEQFF. The CDR3 bases are TGTGCCAACAGTATAGGGGCCCTAGCAGCTGAGCAGTTCTTC.

The chain employs TRBV6-5 and TRBJ1-5, with 8 bases identical to TRBD1. Germline CDR1 is MNHEY and CDR2 is SVGAGI. J gave up 4 bases and V 6 bases, and 5 bases lay outside the gene matches. The CDR3 has 14 amino acids. This CDR3 is CASRTDRENQPQHF. CDR3 nucleotides: TGTGCCAGCAGGACGGACAGGGAGAATCAGCCCCAGCATTTT.

There are a few counts of this clonotype. V usage is TRBV29-1 and J usage is TRBJ2-1; the match to TRBD2 covers 10 bases. In germline, CDR1 is SQVTM, CDR2 ANQGSEA. With V trimmed by 0 bases and J by 8 bases, 7 bases remained unmatched. This CDR3 is built from 15 residues. The CDR3 nucleotides are TGCAGCGTTGAAGATCCCAGCGGGGGGGCCTATGAGCAGTTCTTC. It yields the protein CSVEDPSGGAYEQFF.

The chain links TRBV11-2 to TRBJ2-5, with D possibly matching TRBD1 (5 bases). Germline assignment: CDR1 SGHAT and CDR2 FQNNGV. The V end was cut by 5 bases, the J end by 5 bases, with 18 bases between. This CDR3 contains 15 residues. The CDR3 nucleotides are TGTGCCAGCAGCCCTCCGAACCAGGGTCCGGAGACCCAGTACTTC. This gives the protein CASSPPNQGPETQYF.

The chain employs TRBV3-1 and TRBJ2-1; D call uncertain. The germline V and J ends were trimmed by 0 bases and 4 bases, with 13 bases remaining between them. Germline CDR1 LGHDT, CDR2 YNNKEL (reference sequence). The CDR3 is 16 amino acids. The CDR3 DNA is TGTGCCAGCAGCCAAGATCAAGGGCGGAATTACAATGAGCAGTTCTTC. Its protein is CASSQDQGRNYNEQFF.

At least ten counts were recorded for this clonotype. The rearrangement links TRBV29-1 to TRBJ2-4; D remains unclear. V lost 5 bases and J 0 bases, leaving 8 bases between the germline ends. This CDR3 comprises 13 residues. Per the germline V gene, CDR1 is SQVTM and CDR2 is ANQGSEA. CDR3 protein: CSVLGLAKNIQYF. Written as DNA, the CDR3 is TGCAGCGTTCTTGGGCTAGCCAAAAACATTCAGTACTTC.

The chain uses TRBV7-9 and TRBJ2-4; the D gene is possibly TRBD1 (5 bases). Trimming pared 1 base from V and 0 bases from J, leaving 7 bases between. This CDR3 is 15 amino acids long. Germline-derived CDR1 and CDR2 are SEHNR and FQNEAQ (reference sequence). CDR3 protein: CASSLVGLAKNIQYF. DNA for the CDR3: TGTGCCAGCAGCTTAGTGGGGCTAGCCAAAAACATTCAGTACTTC.